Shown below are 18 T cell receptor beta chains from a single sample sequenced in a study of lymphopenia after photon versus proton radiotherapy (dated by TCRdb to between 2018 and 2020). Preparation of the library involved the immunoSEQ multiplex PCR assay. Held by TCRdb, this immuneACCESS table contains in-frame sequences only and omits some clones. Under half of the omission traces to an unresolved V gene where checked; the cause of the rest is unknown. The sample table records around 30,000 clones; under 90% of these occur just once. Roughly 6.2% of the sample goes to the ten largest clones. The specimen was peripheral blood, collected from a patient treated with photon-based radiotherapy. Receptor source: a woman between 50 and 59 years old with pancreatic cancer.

The CDR3 nucleotides are TGTGCCACCCCACCAGCAGGGGCCCAAGAGACCCAGTACTTC. This translates into CATPPAGAQETQYF. The rearrangement links TRBV2 to TRBJ2-5; the D gene is possibly TRBD1 (6 bases). Deletions cut 10 bases from V and 1 base from J, with 16 bases between. Germline V gene data show CDR1 as SNHLY and CDR2 as FYNNEI. The CDR3 is 14 residues long.

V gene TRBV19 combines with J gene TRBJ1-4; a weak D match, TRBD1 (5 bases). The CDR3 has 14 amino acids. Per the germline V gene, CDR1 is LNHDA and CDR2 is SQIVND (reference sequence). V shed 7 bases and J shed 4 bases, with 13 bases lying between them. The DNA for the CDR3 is TGTGCCAGTAAACCCGACAGACTTAATGAAAAACTGTTTTTT. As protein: CASKPDRLNEKLFF.

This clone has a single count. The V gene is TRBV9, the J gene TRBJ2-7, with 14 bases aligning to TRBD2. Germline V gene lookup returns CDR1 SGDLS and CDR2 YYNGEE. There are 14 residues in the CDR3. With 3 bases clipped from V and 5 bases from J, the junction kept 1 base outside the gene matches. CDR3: CASSGGLAGDEQYF. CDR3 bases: TGTGCCAGCAGCGGGGGACTAGCGGGAGACGAGCAGTACTTC. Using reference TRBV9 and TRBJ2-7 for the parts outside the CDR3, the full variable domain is DSGVTQTPKHLITATGQRVTLRCSPRSGDLSVYWYQQSLDQGLQFLIQYYNGEERAKGNILERFSAQQFPDLHSELNLSSLELGDSALYFCASSGGLAGDEQYFGPGTRLTVT.

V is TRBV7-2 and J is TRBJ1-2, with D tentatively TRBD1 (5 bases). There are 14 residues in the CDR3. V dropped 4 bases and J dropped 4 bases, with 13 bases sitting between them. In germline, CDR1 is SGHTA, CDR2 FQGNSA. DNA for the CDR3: TGTGCCAGCAGCTCCCCTGGGGGGATCTATGGCTACACCTTC. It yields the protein CASSSPGGIYGYTF.

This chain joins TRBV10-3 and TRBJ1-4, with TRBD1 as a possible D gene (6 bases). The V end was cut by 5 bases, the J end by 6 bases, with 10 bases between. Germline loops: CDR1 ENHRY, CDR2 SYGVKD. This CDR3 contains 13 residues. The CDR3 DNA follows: TGTGCCATCAGTAGACAGGAGCATGAAAAACTGTTTTTT. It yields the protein CAISRQEHEKLFF.

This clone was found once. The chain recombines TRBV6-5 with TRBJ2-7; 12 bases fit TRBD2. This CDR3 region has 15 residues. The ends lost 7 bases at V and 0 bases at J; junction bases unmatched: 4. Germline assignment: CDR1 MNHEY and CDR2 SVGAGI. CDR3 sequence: CASNGLAGLSYEQYF. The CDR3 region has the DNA TGTGCCAGCAACGGACTAGCGGGACTCTCCTACGAGCAGTACTTC.

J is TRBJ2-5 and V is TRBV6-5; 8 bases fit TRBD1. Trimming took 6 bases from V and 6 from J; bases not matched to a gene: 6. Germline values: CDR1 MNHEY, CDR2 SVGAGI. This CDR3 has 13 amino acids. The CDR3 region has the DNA TGTGCCAGCAGCCTGACAGGGGTAAAGACCCAGTACTTC. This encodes CASSLTGVKTQYF.

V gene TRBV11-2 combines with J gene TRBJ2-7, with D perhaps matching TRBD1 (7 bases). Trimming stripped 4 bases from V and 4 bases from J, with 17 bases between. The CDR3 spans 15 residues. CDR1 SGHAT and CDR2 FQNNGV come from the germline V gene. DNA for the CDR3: TGTGCCAGCAGCTCGGAGGGGGGACAGCCTTACGAGCAGTACTTC. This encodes CASSSEGGQPYEQYF. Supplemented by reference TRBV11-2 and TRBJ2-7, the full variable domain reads EAGVAQSPRYKIIEKRQSVAFWCNPISGHATLYWYQQILGQGPKLLIQFQNNGVVDDSQLPKDRFSAERLKGVDSTLKIQPAKLEDSAVYLCASSSEGGQPYEQYFGPGTRLTVT.

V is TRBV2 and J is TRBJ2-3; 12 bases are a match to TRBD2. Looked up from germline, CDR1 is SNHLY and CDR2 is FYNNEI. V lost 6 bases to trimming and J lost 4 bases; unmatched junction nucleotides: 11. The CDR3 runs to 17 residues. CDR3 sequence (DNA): TGTGCCAGCAGCCCCAGACTAGCGGGAGACTTCTCAGATACGCAGTATTTT. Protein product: CASSPRLAGDFSDTQYF.

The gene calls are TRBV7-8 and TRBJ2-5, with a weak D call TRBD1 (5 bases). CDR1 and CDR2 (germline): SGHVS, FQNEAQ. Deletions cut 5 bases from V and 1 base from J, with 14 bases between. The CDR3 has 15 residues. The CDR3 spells CASSGSDMAQETQYF. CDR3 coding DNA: TGTGCCAGCAGCGGATCGGACATGGCCCAAGAGACCCAGTACTTC.

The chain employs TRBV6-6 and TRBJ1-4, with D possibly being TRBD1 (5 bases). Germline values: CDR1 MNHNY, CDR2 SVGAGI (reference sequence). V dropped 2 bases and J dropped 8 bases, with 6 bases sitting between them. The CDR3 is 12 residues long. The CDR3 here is CASSYGGEKLFF. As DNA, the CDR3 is TGTGCCAGCAGTTACGGGGGGGAAAAACTGTTTTTT.

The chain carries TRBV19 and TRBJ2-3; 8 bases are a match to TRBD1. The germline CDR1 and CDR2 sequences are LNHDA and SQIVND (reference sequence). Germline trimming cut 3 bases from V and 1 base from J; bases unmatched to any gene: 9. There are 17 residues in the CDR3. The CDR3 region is CASSIPDRGWGTDTQYF. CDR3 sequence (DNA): TGTGCCAGTAGTATCCCCGACAGGGGCTGGGGCACAGATACGCAGTATTTT.

The CDR3 DNA reads as TGTGCCAGCAGCTTATTGGACCAAGGGGGTTCTAGCACAGATACGCAGTATTTT. This translates into CASSLLDQGGSSTDTQYF. The V call is TRBV7-7, the J call TRBJ2-3; D may be TRBD1 (6 bases). Trimming took 2 bases from V and 0 from J, leaving 18 bases between them. The V gene's germline CDR1 is SSHAT and CDR2 FNYEAQ (reference sequence). The CDR3 loop spans 18 amino acids.

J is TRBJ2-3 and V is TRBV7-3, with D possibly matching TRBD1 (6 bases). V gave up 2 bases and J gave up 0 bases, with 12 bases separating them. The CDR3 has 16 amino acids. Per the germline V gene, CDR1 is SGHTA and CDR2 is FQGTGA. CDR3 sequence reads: CASSLRRGGSTDTQYF. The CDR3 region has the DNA TGTGCCAGCAGCTTACGCAGGGGTGGTAGCACAGATACGCAGTATTTT.

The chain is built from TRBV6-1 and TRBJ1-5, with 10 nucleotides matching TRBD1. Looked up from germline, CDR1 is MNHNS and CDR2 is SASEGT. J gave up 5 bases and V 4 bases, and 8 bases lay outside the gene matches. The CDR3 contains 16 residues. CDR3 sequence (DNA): TGTGCCAGCAGTGGGGGAGACAGGGGGCGCGATCAGCCCCAGCATTTT. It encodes CASSGGDRGRDQPQHF.

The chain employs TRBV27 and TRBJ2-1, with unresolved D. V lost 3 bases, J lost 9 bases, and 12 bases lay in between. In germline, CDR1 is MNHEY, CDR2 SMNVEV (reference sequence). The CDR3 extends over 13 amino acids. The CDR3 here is CASSFPSPGEQFF. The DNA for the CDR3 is TGTGCCAGCAGTTTCCCTTCCCCGGGTGAGCAGTTCTTC.

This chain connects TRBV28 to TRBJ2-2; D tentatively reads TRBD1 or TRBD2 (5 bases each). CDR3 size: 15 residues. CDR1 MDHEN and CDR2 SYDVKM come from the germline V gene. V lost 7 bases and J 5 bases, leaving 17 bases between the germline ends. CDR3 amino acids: CASTLGESGTGELFF. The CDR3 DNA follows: TGTGCCAGCACCCTGGGGGAGAGTGGAACCGGGGAGCTGTTTTTT.

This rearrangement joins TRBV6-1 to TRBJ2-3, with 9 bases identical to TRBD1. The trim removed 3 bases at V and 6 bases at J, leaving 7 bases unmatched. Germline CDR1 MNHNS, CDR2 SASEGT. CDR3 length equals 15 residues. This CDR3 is CASSDATGGRDTQYF. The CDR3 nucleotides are TGTGCCAGCAGTGACGCCACAGGGGGCAGGGATACGCAGTATTTT.